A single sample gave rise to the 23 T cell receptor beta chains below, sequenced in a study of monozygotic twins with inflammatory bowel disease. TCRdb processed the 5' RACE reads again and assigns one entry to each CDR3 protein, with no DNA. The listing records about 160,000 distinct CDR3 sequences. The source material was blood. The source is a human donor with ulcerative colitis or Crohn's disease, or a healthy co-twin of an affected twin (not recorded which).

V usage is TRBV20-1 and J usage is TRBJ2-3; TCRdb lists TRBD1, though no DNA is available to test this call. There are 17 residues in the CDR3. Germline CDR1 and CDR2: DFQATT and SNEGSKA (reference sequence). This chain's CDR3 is CSARDPSPQGAGDTQYF.

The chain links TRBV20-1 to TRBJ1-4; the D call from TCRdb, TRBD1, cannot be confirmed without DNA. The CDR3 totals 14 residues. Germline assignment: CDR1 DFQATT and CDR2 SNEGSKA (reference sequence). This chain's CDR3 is CSAPRQGTSEKLFF.

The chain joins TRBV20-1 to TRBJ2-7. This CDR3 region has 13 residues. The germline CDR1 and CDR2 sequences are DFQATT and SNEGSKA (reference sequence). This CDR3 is CSAINVDTYEQYF.

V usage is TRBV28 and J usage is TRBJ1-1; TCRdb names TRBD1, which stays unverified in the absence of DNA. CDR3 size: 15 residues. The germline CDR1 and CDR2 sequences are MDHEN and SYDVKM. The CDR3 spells CASSLQGPLGGEAFF.

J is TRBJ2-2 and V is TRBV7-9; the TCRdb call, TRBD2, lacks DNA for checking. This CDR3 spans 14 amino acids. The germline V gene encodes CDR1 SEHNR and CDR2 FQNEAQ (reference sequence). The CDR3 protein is CASSLGGSGGELFF.

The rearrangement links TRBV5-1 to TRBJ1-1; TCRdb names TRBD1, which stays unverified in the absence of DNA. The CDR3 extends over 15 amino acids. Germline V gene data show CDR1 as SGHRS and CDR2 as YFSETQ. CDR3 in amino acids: CASSLTRGHGTEAFF.

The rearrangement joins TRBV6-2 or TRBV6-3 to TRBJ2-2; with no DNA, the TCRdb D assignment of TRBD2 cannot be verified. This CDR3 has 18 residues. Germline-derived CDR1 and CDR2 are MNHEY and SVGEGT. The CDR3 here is CASSYATSGRRNTGELFF.

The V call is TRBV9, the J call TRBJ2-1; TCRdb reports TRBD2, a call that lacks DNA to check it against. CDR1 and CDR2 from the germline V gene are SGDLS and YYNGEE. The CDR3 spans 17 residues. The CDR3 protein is CASSVGSSGRPGNEQFF.

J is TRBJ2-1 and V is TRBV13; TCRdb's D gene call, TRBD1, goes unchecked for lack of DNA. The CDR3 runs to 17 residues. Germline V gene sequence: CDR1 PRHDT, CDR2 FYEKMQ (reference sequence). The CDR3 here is CASSLGPQGEGFNEQFF.

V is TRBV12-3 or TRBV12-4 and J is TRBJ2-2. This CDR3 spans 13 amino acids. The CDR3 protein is CASSYTGTGELFF.

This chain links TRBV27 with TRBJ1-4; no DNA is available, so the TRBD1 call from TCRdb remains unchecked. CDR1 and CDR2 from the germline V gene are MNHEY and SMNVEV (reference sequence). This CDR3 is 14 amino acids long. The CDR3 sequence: CASSLGASNEKLFF.

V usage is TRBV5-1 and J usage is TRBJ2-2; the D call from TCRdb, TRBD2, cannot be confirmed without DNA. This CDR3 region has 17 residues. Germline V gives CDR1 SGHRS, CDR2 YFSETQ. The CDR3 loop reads CASSLAGGTANTGELFF.

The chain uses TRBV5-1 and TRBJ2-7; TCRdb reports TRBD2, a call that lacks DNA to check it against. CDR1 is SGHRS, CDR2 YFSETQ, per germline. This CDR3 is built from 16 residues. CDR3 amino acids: CASSLGLAGLSYEQYF. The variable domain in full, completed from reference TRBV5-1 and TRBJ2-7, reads KAGVTQTPRYLIKTRGQQVTLSCSPISGHRSVSWYQQTPGQGLQFLFEYFSETQRNKGNFPGRFSGRQFSNSRSEMNVSTLELGDSALYLCASSLGLAGLSYEQYFGPGTRLTVT.

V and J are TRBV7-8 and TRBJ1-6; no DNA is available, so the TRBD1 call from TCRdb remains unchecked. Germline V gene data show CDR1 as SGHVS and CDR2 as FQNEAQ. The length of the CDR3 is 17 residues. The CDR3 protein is CASKTLNRGQLNAPLHF.

The CDR3: CASSGPHLTGELFF. The J gene is TRBJ2-2, the V gene TRBV7-9; lacking DNA, the TRBD2 call made by TCRdb goes unchecked. Germline CDR1 and CDR2: SEHNR and FQNEAQ (reference sequence). This CDR3 has 14 residues.

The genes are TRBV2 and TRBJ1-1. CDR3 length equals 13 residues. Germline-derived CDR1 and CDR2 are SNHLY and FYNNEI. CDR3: CASSGGLWTEAFF.

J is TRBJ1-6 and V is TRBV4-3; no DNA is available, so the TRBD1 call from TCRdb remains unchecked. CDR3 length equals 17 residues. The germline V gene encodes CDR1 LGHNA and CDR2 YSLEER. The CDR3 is CASSQATQVVPDSPLHF.

The CDR3 protein is CASSLADRGRTGANVLTF. The chain links TRBV7-2 to TRBJ2-6; checking the TCRdb D call of TRBD1 is not possible without DNA. Germline assignment: CDR1 SGHTA and CDR2 FQGNSA. This CDR3 has 18 residues.

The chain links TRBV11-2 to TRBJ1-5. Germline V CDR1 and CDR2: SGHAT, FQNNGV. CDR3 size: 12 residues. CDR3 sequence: CASSLNNQPQHF.

The CDR3 sequence is CSALTQGAPGQPQHF. V and J are TRBV20-1 and TRBJ1-5; TCRdb's D call of TRBD1 is untestable without DNA. Germline lookup yields CDR1 DFQATT and CDR2 SNEGSKA (reference sequence). This CDR3 contains 15 residues.

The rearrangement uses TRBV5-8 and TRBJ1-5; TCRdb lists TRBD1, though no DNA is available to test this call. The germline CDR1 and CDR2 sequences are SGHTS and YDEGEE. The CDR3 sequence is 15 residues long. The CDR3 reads CASSIKGQVYQPQHF.

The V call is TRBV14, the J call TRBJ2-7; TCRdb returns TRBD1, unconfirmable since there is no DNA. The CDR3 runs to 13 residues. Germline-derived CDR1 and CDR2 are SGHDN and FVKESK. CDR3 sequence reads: CASSRGGFDEQYF.

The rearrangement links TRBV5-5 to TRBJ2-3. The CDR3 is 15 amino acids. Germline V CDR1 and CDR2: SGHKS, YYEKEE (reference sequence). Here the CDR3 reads CASSGLAGGTDTQYF.